These T cell receptor beta chains were read from a single sample in a study of metastatic and nonmetastatic thyroid tumors. TCRdb re-called the PCR reads via MiXCR. This repertoire shows about 32,000 clones, about 19% found once; its top ten account for 8%. The sequencing sample was made of blood. Receptor source: a female donor with papillary thyroid cancer or a benign thyroid nodule (not recorded which). Some clones in this sample may be carry-over from other donors' samples. CDR3s include the opening cysteine and the closing phenylalanine or tryptophan. The D gene is left open where the match is weak. Clone size is shown for a subset of rows, as once, few, many or a class of expanded clone.

V: TRBV3-1
size: once
D: .
J: TRBJ2-5
CDR3: CASSLAWGQETQYF
DNA: TGTGCCAGCAGCCTAGCGTGGGGGCAAGAGACCCAGTACTTC

V: TRBV6-1
size: few
D: TRBD1
J: TRBJ2-5
CDR3: CASRGQGQETQYF
DNA: TGTGCCAGCAGGGGACAGGGACAAGAGACCCAGTACTTC

V: TRBV28
size: many
D: TRBD1
J: TRBJ2-1
CDR3: CASSLGTGRFYFF
DNA: TGTGCCAGCAGTTTAGGGACAGGGAGGTTTTATTTCTTC

V: TRBV3-1
size: many
D: .
J: TRBJ2-1
CDR3: CASSQDLTSDEQFF
DNA: TGTGCCAGCAGCCAAGATCTTACGTCCGATGAGCAGTTCTTC

V: TRBV27
size: many
D: .
J: TRBJ2-5
CDR3: CASSFGGGGQETQYF
DNA: TGTGCCAGCAGTTTCGGGGGTGGGGGGCAAGAGACCCAGTACTTC

V: TRBV19
size: .
D: TRBD1
J: TRBJ1-5
CDR3: CASNQGDSQPQHF
DNA: TGTGCCAGTAACCAGGGGGACTCTCAGCCCCAGCATTTT

V: TRBV6-2/TRBV6-3
size: many
D: .
J: TRBJ1-2
CDR3: CASSNPQGKPGYGYTF
DNA: TGTGCCAGCAGTAACCCACAGGGCAAGCCTGGCTATGGCTACACCTTC

V: TRBV20-1
size: medium-sized
D: .
J: TRBJ1-5
CDR3: CSAREGRWRAGNQPQHF
DNA: TGCAGTGCTAGGGAGGGTCGATGGAGAGCGGGCAATCAGCCCCAGCATTTT

V: TRBV28
size: .
D: TRBD2
J: TRBJ2-7
CDR3: CASTDGTSILEQYF
DNA: TGTGCCAGCACCGACGGGACTAGCATTTTGGAGCAGTACTTC

V: TRBV12-3/TRBV12-4
size: few
D: TRBD1
J: TRBJ2-7
CDR3: CASSPGTGFYEQYF
DNA: TGTGCCAGCAGTCCCGGGACAGGGTTCTACGAGCAGTACTTC

V: TRBV12-3/TRBV12-4
size: few
D: .
J: TRBJ2-5
CDR3: CASTWAGKMETQYF
DNA: TGTGCCAGCACTTGGGCAGGGAAGATGGAGACCCAGTACTTC

V: TRBV20-1
size: medium-sized
D: .
J: TRBJ1-2
CDR3: CSAREPRGVTHYGYTF
DNA: TGCAGTGCTAGAGAACCGAGGGGCGTCACTCACTATGGCTACACCTTC

V: TRBV7-9
size: many
D: .
J: TRBJ2-1
CDR3: CASSLSGTSNEQFF
DNA: TGTGCCAGCAGCTTATCCGGGACCAGCAATGAGCAGTTCTTC

V: TRBV20-1
size: .
D: .
J: TRBJ2-2
CDR3: CSVKGVRTGELFF
DNA: TGCAGTGTGAAGGGGGTCAGGACCGGGGAGCTGTTTTTT

V: TRBV19
size: many
D: .
J: TRBJ2-5
CDR3: CASSIGVGQETQYF
DNA: TGTGCCAGTAGTATCGGGGTGGGGCAAGAGACCCAGTACTTC

V: TRBV9
size: .
D: .
J: TRBJ2-1
CDR3: CASSGAASQGEQFF
DNA: TGTGCCAGCAGCGGTGCGGCTAGTCAGGGCGAGCAGTTCTTC

V: TRBV12-3/TRBV12-4
size: many
D: TRBD1
J: TRBJ2-7
CDR3: CASSLGQGSYEQYF
DNA: TGTGCCAGCAGTTTGGGACAGGGTAGTTACGAGCAGTACTTC